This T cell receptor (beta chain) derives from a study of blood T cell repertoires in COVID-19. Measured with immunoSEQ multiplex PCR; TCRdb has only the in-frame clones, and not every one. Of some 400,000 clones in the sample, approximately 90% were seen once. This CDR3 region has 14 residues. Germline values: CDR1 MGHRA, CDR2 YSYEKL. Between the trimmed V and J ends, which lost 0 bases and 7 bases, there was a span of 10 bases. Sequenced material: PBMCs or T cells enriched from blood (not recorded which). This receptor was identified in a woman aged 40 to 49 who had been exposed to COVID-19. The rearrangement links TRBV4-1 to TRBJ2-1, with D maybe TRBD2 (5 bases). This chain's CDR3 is CASSQDPRGNEQFF. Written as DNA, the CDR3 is TGCGCCAGCAGCCAAGATCCCCGGGGAAATGAGCAGTTCTTC.